Listed here are 27 T cell receptor beta chains from one sample, sequenced in a study of shared clonotypes between healthy human individuals (TCRdb year 2020). CD8 naive samples were obtained by positive selection for CCR7 among CD45RO-negative cells, yielding a CD45RA+CCR7+ population from which TemRA cells were excluded. The receptor library was made with the immunoSEQ multiplex PCR assay. In TCRdb, the immuneACCESS table is reduced to in-frame sequences with V and J assigned. These tables do not hold every clone; where another copy was compared, an unresolved V gene accounts for under half, and the others remain unexplained. Within this sample are just over 2,000,000 clones, with about 95% of them counted one time only. The ten largest clones capture 0.85% to 1.3% of the sample. The sequenced sample was naive CD8+ T cells sorted from blood. Reading the label with the study, this specimen's cell subset or site is: CD45RA+CCR7+. The receptors derive from a man aged 18 to 30 in good health.

The chain links TRBV30 to TRBJ2-7; D might be TRBD2 (5 bases). The CDR3 is made up of 14 amino acids. V was trimmed by 1 base and J by 0 bases, leaving 10 bases between them. In germline, CDR1 is GTSNPN, CDR2 SVGIG (reference sequence). CDR3 sequence (DNA): TGTGCCTGGAGTGCTCGGGAAACCTCCTACGAGCAGTACTTC. This sequence encodes CAWSARETSYEQYF.

As regards this clone: The same CDR3 arises from other DNA sequences in this sample as well. This chain connects TRBV5-1 to TRBJ2-7, with 13 bases lining up with TRBD2. Germline V gene data show CDR1 as SGHRS and CDR2 as YFSETQ. The CDR3 extends over 14 amino acids. Trimming at V came to 3 bases and at J to 4 bases, leaving 1 base not matched to a gene. The CDR3 spells CASSWTSGSYEQYF. The DNA of the CDR3 is TGCGCCAGCAGCTGGACTAGCGGGAGTTACGAGCAGTACTTC. The whole variable domain, filled in from reference TRBV5-1 and TRBJ2-7, reads KAGVTQTPRYLIKTRGQQVTLSCSPISGHRSVSWYQQTPGQGLQFLFEYFSETQRNKGNFPGRFSGRQFSNSRSEMNVSTLELGDSALYLCASSWTSGSYEQYFGPGTRLTVT.

The J gene is TRBJ2-5, the V gene TRBV7-9, with D possibly matching TRBD2 (5 bases). V was clipped by 3 bases and J by 3 bases, with 14 bases between them. CDR1 is SEHNR and CDR2 is FQNEAQ in the germline V gene (reference sequence). The CDR3 sequence is 15 residues long. Here the CDR3 reads CASSFVGAGEETQYF. CDR3 coding DNA: TGTGCCAGCAGCTTTGTGGGCGCCGGGGAAGAGACCCAGTACTTC.

In regard to this clone: Other DNA variants within this sample encode the same CDR3. The J gene is TRBJ2-7, the V gene TRBV27; 7 bases align to TRBD1. Losses at the gene ends were 5 bases for V and 4 bases for J; bases not matched to a gene: 14. The V gene's germline CDR1 is MNHEY and CDR2 SMNVEV (reference sequence). CDR3 length: 16 residues. The CDR3 loop is CASSPSSGQTSYEQYF. DNA of the CDR3: TGTGCCAGCAGTCCCTCCTCGGGACAGACATCATACGAGCAGTACTTC.

J is TRBJ2-1 and V is TRBV7-2; a possible D gene is TRBD1 (6 bases). V was trimmed by 2 bases and J by 7 bases, leaving 12 bases between them. Germline V CDR1 and CDR2: SGHTA, FQGNSA. The CDR3 has 14 residues. CDR3 sequence: CASSLIAGANEQFF. In DNA, the CDR3 is TGTGCCAGCAGCTTAATTGCAGGGGCTAATGAGCAGTTCTTC. The whole variable domain, remainder taken from reference TRBV7-2 and TRBJ2-1, is GAGVSQSPSNKVTEKGKDVELRCDPISGHTALYWYRQSLGQGLEFLIYFQGNSAPDKSGLPSDRFSAERTGGSVSTLTIQRTQQEDSAVYLCASSLIAGANEQFFGPGTRLTVL.

This chain links TRBV10-2 with TRBJ1-2, with 8 nucleotides matching TRBD1. This CDR3 comprises 13 residues. The V gene end was trimmed by 2 bases and the J gene end by 6 bases; junction bases not matched to a gene: 2. CDR1 is WSHSY, CDR2 SAAADI, per germline. The CDR3 nucleotides read TGCGCCAGCAGTGAGACAGGGGGGGATGGCTACACCTTC. It encodes CASSETGGDGYTF.

Note on this clone: Other DNA sequences within the sample encode an identical CDR3. This sequence joins TRBV19 and TRBJ2-7; 11 bases map to TRBD2. This CDR3 region has 14 residues. Trimming removed 3 bases from V and 3 bases from J; junction bases left unmatched: 1. Per germline, CDR1 LNHDA and CDR2 SQIVND (reference sequence). The CDR3 DNA reads as TGTGCCAGTAGTATTGGGACTAGCGGCTACGAGCAGTACTTC. This translates into CASSIGTSGYEQYF.

As concerns this clone: Additional DNA sequences in this sample encode the identical CDR3. The V and J genes are TRBV30 and TRBJ1-1, with TRBD1 as a possible D gene (6 bases). The ends were cut back, 2 bases at V and 4 bases at J, with 8 bases in the middle. Per the germline V gene, CDR1 is GTSNPN and CDR2 is SVGIG (reference sequence). The CDR3 runs to 12 residues. The CDR3 coding sequence is TGTGCCTGGAGTCCACAGGGCACTGAAGCTTTCTTT. This codes for CAWSPQGTEAFF. The full variable domain, completed using reference TRBV30 and TRBJ1-1, is SQTIHQWPATLVQPVGSPLSLECTVEGTSNPNLYWYRQAAGRGLQLLFYSVGIGQISSEVPQNLSASRPQDRQFILSSKKLLLSDSGFYLCAWSPQGTEAFFGQGTRLTVV.

The chain carries TRBV27 and TRBJ2-2, with 11 positions matching TRBD1. CDR3 length equals 16 residues. In germline, CDR1 is MNHEY, CDR2 SMNVEV (reference sequence). The J segment lost 6 bases and the V segment lost 1 base, leaving 4 bases of the junction unmatched. The CDR3 protein is CASSLLGTGGPGELFF. CDR3 bases: TGTGCCAGCAGTTTATTAGGGACAGGGGGTCCCGGGGAGCTGTTTTTT.

Concerning this clone: The sample has other DNA sequences that encode this CDR3 too. The V call is TRBV9, the J call TRBJ2-7; 14 bases are a match to TRBD2. CDR1 and CDR2 (germline): SGDLS, YYNGEE. V shed 2 bases, J shed 3 bases, and the junction held 1 base outside the gene matches. The CDR3 is 15 amino acids. This chain's CDR3 is CASSVGTSGSYEQYF. The CDR3 region has the DNA TGTGCCAGCAGCGTCGGGACTAGCGGGAGCTACGAGCAGTACTTC.

The chain combines TRBV27 with TRBJ1-2, with a possible D match to TRBD1 (6 bases). V lost 3 bases and J lost 6, with 20 bases in between. Germline lookup yields CDR1 MNHEY and CDR2 SMNVEV (reference sequence). The CDR3 covers 16 residues. CDR3 DNA: TGTGCCAGCAGTTTTAACCCGCCAGGGGTCGGAGATGGCTACACCTTC. This sequence encodes CASSFNPPGVGDGYTF.

On this clone: The same CDR3 also results from other DNA sequences found in this sample. The chain has TRBV4-1 and TRBJ1-6; D uncertain. The germline V gene has CDR1 MGHRA and CDR2 YSYEKL. V lost 3 bases, J lost 7 bases, and 7 bases lay in between. The CDR3 is made up of 13 amino acids. The chain's CDR3 is CASSHLGNSPLHF. The CDR3 DNA is TGCGCCAGCAGCCACCTAGGGAATTCACCCCTCCACTTT.

The V and J genes are TRBV4-1 and TRBJ1-5, with 8 bases aligning to TRBD1. The CDR3 loop spans 13 amino acids. Trimming took 8 bases from V and 2 from J; bases not matched to a gene: 2. CDR1 is MGHRA and CDR2 is YSYEKL in the germline V gene. The CDR3 sequence: CASGGQGNQPQHF. In nucleotides, the CDR3 is TGCGCCAGCGGGGGACAGGGCAATCAGCCCCAGCATTTT.

The J gene is TRBJ2-5, the V gene TRBV28; a weak D match, TRBD2 (7 bases). The CDR3 extends over 15 amino acids. Trimming left V 7 bases short and J 5 bases short, with 20 bases between. Germline CDR1 MDHEN, CDR2 SYDVKM. CDR3 bases: TGTGCCAGCACCCTTTTGGGGGGGGCCCTGGAGACCCAGTACTTC. It encodes CASTLLGGALETQYF.

The chain has TRBV6-5 and TRBJ2-1, with a possible D match to TRBD1 (6 bases). The CDR3 is 13 residues long. The germline gives CDR1 MNHEY, CDR2 SVGAGI. V gave up 6 bases and J gave up 5 bases, with 11 bases separating them. Here the CDR3 reads CASRGGSDNEQFF. The DNA for the CDR3 is TGTGCCAGCAGAGGGGGATCCGACAATGAGCAGTTCTTC.

As to this clone: Other DNA sequences from this sample encode an identical CDR3 as well. V gene TRBV7-9 combines with J gene TRBJ2-1, with 10 bases identical to TRBD2. Germline values: CDR1 SEHNR, CDR2 FQNEAQ (reference sequence). J was trimmed by 6 bases and V by 1 base; bases with no gene match: 0. CDR3 length: 14 residues. The CDR3 nucleotides are TGTGCCAGCAGCTTAGTAGCGGGGGGCAATGAGCAGTTCTTC. Translating gives CASSLVAGGNEQFF.

The chain is built from TRBV5-1 and TRBJ1-5; no firm D call. The V gene's germline CDR1 is SGHRS and CDR2 YFSETQ. V shed 0 bases and J shed 3 bases, with 13 bases lying between them. The CDR3 runs 16 residues. This chain's CDR3 is CASSLGADIPNQPQHF. DNA of the CDR3: TGCGCCAGCAGCTTGGGGGCTGACATTCCCAATCAGCCCCAGCATTTT.

This chain joins TRBV6-4 and TRBJ1-2; D gene uncertain. The CDR3 loop spans 14 amino acids. V was cut by 3 bases and J by 4 bases, with 12 bases left in between. From germline, CDR1 is MRHNA and CDR2 SNTAGT. CDR3 bases: TGTGCCAGCAGTGAGTCGGGTTCTAGCTATGGCTACACCTTC. Translated, it gives CASSESGSSYGYTF.

Remarks on this clone: This specimen includes other DNA sequences encoding the same CDR3. The gene calls are TRBV5-1 and TRBJ1-1; no definite D call. The CDR3 length is 14 residues. Germline lookup yields CDR1 SGHRS and CDR2 YFSETQ. V was pared by 0 bases and J by 0 bases, with 6 bases between. CDR3 in DNA: TGCGCCAGCAGCTTGGAAGGGTTGAACACTGAAGCTTTCTTT. It translates to CASSLEGLNTEAFF.

CDR3: CASSSPGQGLPEAFF. CDR3 bases: TGTGCCAGCAGTTCTCCGGGACAGGGGTTGCCTGAAGCTTTCTTT. This chain links TRBV28 with TRBJ1-1; 10 bases agree with TRBD1. The junction had 8 bases not matched to a gene; V was cut back by 4 bases and J by 6 bases. Germline lookup yields CDR1 MDHEN and CDR2 SYDVKM. This CDR3 has 15 residues.

The V gene is TRBV7-8, the J gene TRBJ1-4, with D uncertain. This CDR3 spans 16 amino acids. V dropped 5 bases and J dropped 6 bases, with 19 bases sitting between them. CDR1 is SGHVS and CDR2 is FQNEAQ in the germline V gene. CDR3 region: CASSPDRAAVDEKLFF. CDR3 sequence (DNA): TGTGCCAGCAGCCCCGATAGGGCTGCGGTGGATGAAAAACTGTTTTTT.

The J gene is TRBJ1-1, the V gene TRBV4-3; D gene ambiguous. The V gene lost 4 bases and the J gene lost 4 bases, with 10 bases spanning the gap. The length of the CDR3 is 13 residues. Germline lookup yields CDR1 LGHNA and CDR2 YSLEER. CDR3 in DNA: TGCGCCAGCAGCCCTCTCGAGGGCACTGAAGCTTTCTTT. It is translated as CASSPLEGTEAFF.

The V call is TRBV25-1, the J call TRBJ1-6; D is unresolved. This CDR3 has 17 residues. Trimming cost V 3 bases and J 0 bases, with 12 bases left between them. The germline CDR1 and CDR2 sequences are MGHDK and SYGVNS. The CDR3 nucleotides are TGTGCCAGCAGTGAGAAGCCGGGGAGCTCCTATAATTCACCCCTCCACTTT. Translation gives CASSEKPGSSYNSPLHF.

The V call is TRBV4-1, the J call TRBJ2-2, with D perhaps matching TRBD1 (6 bases). V was pared by 5 bases and J by 4 bases, with 11 bases between. This CDR3 contains 14 residues. Germline values: CDR1 MGHRA, CDR2 YSYEKL. CDR3 DNA: TGCGCCAGCAGCATCTACAGGGCCACCGGGGAGCTGTTTTTT. Protein sequence: CASSIYRATGELFF.

The rearrangement links TRBV27 to TRBJ1-2; 7 bases agree with TRBD1. V was pared by 5 bases and J by 5 bases, with 5 bases of the junction left unmatched. This CDR3 has 13 residues. CDR1 MNHEY and CDR2 SMNVEV come from the germline V gene (reference sequence). The CDR3, as DNA: TGTGCCAGCAGTCCACGGGACAGATATGGCTACACCTTC. It yields the protein CASSPRDRYGYTF.

The chain couples TRBV5-4 to TRBJ2-1; no clear D gene. Germline CDR1 reads SGHNT; CDR2 reads YYREEE (reference sequence). Trimming removed 0 bases at V and 9 bases at J, with 7 bases between. The CDR3 covers 12 residues. CDR3 in amino acids: CASSLAPVEQFF. Here the CDR3 DNA reads TGTGCCAGCAGCTTGGCCCCCGTTGAGCAGTTCTTC.

This sequence joins TRBV30 and TRBJ2-7; D gene unclear. Germline lookup yields CDR1 GTSNPN and CDR2 SVGIG (reference sequence). CDR3 size: 15 residues. The V and J ends lost 0 bases and 2 bases respectively, with 14 bases between them. The DNA for the CDR3 is TGTGCCTGGAGTGTAGGATCGGGTACAGCCTACGAGCAGTACTTC. Translation: CAWSVGSGTAYEQYF.